This is a list of T cell receptor beta chains from one sample in a study of Tregs in tolerant kidney transplant recipients. Measured with immunoSEQ multiplex PCR; TCRdb has only the in-frame clones, and not every one. The sample comprises about 20,000 clones, 75% to 85% of which are singletons, and less than 2.5% rests with the top ten. The source material was Tregs from blood. Receptor source: a human donor in good health. Each CDR3 is given with its conserved first and last residue. A D gene is named only where the DNA matches it firmly. The size entry is marked missing in some rows and otherwise reads once, few, many or a size class.

CDR3nt: TGTGCCAGCAAGAAGGGGGGAGGGGTCAATGAGCAGTTCTTC
CDR3aa: CASKKGGGVNEQFF
abundance: .
v_gene: TRBV14
len: 14
j_gene: TRBJ2-1
d_gene: .

CDR3nt: TGTGCCAGCAGCTCCGGAGGGGGGTTCACAGATACGCAGTATTTT
CDR3aa: CASSSGGGFTDTQYF
abundance: .
v_gene: TRBV9
len: 15
j_gene: TRBJ2-3
d_gene: .

CDR3nt: TGTGCCAGTAGTATAGTGGCAGGGGGCGAGACCCAGTACTTC
CDR3aa: CASSIVAGGETQYF
abundance: .
v_gene: TRBV19
len: 14
j_gene: TRBJ2-5
d_gene: TRBD1

CDR3nt: TGTGCCAGCAGTTCCCCGAAAGATGCGGGCTATGGCTACACCTTC
CDR3aa: CASSSPKDAGYGYTF
abundance: .
v_gene: TRBV6-6
len: 15
j_gene: TRBJ1-2
d_gene: .

CDR3nt: TGTGCCAGCAGTTACAGGGGGCAAGAGACCCAGTACTTC
CDR3aa: CASSYRGQETQYF
abundance: .
v_gene: TRBV6-5
len: 13
j_gene: TRBJ2-5
d_gene: .

CDR3nt: TGTGCCAGCAGAGACAGGAGGAGTCAGCCCCAGCATTTT
CDR3aa: CASRDRRSQPQHF
abundance: .
v_gene: TRBV28
len: 13
j_gene: TRBJ1-5
d_gene: .

CDR3nt: TGTGCCAGTAGTGCCACCGGGACTAGCCGTAACATTCAGTACTTC
CDR3aa: CASSATGTSRNIQYF
abundance: .
v_gene: TRBV19
len: 15
j_gene: TRBJ2-4
d_gene: TRBD2

CDR3nt: TGCGCCAGCAGCCGGACAGGGCAAGAGACCCAGTACTTC
CDR3aa: CASSRTGQETQYF
abundance: few
v_gene: TRBV5-1
len: 13
j_gene: TRBJ2-5
d_gene: TRBD1

CDR3nt: TGTGCCAGCAGTGAAGCGCGGCAGGTCGGGCGGGAAAAACTGTTTTTT
CDR3aa: CASSEARQVGREKLFF
abundance: once
v_gene: TRBV2
len: 16
j_gene: TRBJ1-4
d_gene: .

CDR3nt: TGTGCCAGCAGCTCTGTGACTGGGGAAGAGACCCAGTACTTC
CDR3aa: CASSSVTGEETQYF
abundance: .
v_gene: TRBV11-2
len: 14
j_gene: TRBJ2-5
d_gene: .

CDR3nt: TGCGCCAGCAGCCAAACAGGGGGCTATGGCTACACCTTC
CDR3aa: CASSQTGGYGYTF
abundance: .
v_gene: TRBV11-2
len: 13
j_gene: TRBJ1-2
d_gene: TRBD1

CDR3nt: TGTGCCAGCAGCTTGGTTAGGACCACCTACAATGGGCAGTTCTTC
CDR3aa: CASSLVRTTYNGQFF
abundance: once
v_gene: TRBV5-4
len: 15
j_gene: TRBJ2-1
d_gene: .

CDR3nt: TGTGCCAGCAGCCCCCGGGGGGGTCGTCAGCCCCAGCATTTT
CDR3aa: CASSPRGGRQPQHF
abundance: .
v_gene: TRBV6-5
len: 14
j_gene: TRBJ1-5
d_gene: .

CDR3nt: TGTGCCTGGAGTGTTGTTCGGCGCCGGCGGGGGACGAGGGTTGGCTACACCTTC
CDR3aa: CAWSVVRRRRGTRVGYTF
abundance: .
v_gene: TRBV30
len: 18
j_gene: TRBJ1-2
d_gene: .

CDR3nt: TGTGCCACCAGCAGATACAGGGTCCAAGAGACCCAGTACTTC
CDR3aa: CATSRYRVQETQYF
abundance: .
v_gene: TRBV15
len: 14
j_gene: TRBJ2-5
d_gene: .

CDR3nt: TGTGCCAGCAGTTACGGCGAAAAACTGTTTTTT
CDR3aa: CASSYGEKLFF
abundance: .
v_gene: TRBV6-5
len: 11
j_gene: TRBJ1-4
d_gene: .

CDR3nt: TGCGCCAGCAGCGAGCGACTAGCGGGAGGGAGACACCGGGGAGCTGTTTTT
CDR3aa: CASSERLAGGRHRGAVF
abundance: .
v_gene: TRBV4-3
len: 17
j_gene: TRBJ2-2
d_gene: TRBD2

CDR3nt: TGCGCCAGCAGCCAAAGGACAGACCCTAACTATGGCTACACCTTC
CDR3aa: CASSQRTDPNYGYTF
abundance: .
v_gene: TRBV4-3
len: 15
j_gene: TRBJ1-2
d_gene: .

CDR3nt: TGTGCCAGTAGTATTAGTCCCGGGGCGTATAGCAATCAGCCCCAGCATTTT
CDR3aa: CASSISPGAYSNQPQHF
abundance: once
v_gene: TRBV19
len: 17
j_gene: TRBJ1-5
d_gene: .

CDR3nt: TGTGCCAGCTCCGGGGGACTAGCCGCTGAGCAGTTCTTC
CDR3aa: CASSGGLAAEQFF
abundance: .
v_gene: TRBV18
len: 13
j_gene: TRBJ2-1
d_gene: TRBD2

CDR3nt: TGTGCCAGCAGCCCCCCGGGCAATAGCAATCAGCCCCAGCATTTT
CDR3aa: CASSPPGNSNQPQHF
abundance: .
v_gene: TRBV7-9
len: 15
j_gene: TRBJ1-5
d_gene: .

CDR3nt: TGCGCCAGCAGCCACCCCTCGTCCGGGGACACGCAGTATTTT
CDR3aa: CASSHPSSGDTQYF
abundance: .
v_gene: TRBV4-1
len: 14
j_gene: TRBJ2-3
d_gene: .

CDR3nt: TGTGCCAGCAGCACCCCAGGAGGCCGGGGTGGCTACACCTTC
CDR3aa: CASSTPGGRGGYTF
abundance: .
v_gene: TRBV5-6
len: 14
j_gene: TRBJ1-2
d_gene: .

CDR3nt: TGTGCCAGCAGCGGTGGGATTTCCCCACTTAGCTCCTACAATGAGCAGTTCTTC
CDR3aa: CASSGGISPLSSYNEQFF
abundance: .
v_gene: TRBV7-8
len: 18
j_gene: TRBJ2-1
d_gene: .

CDR3nt: TGTGCCAGCAGTCTCCCAATTCATGAGCAGTTCTTC
CDR3aa: CASSLPIHEQFF
abundance: once
v_gene: TRBV28
len: 12
j_gene: TRBJ2-1
d_gene: .

CDR3nt: TGTGCCAGCAGGATAGACAGAAACTATGGCTACACCTTC
CDR3aa: CASRIDRNYGYTF
abundance: .
v_gene: TRBV28
len: 13
j_gene: TRBJ1-2
d_gene: .

CDR3nt: TGTGCCAGCAGATCTAGGACAGGGGCCTACGAGCAGTACTTC
CDR3aa: CASRSRTGAYEQYF
abundance: .
v_gene: TRBV27
len: 14
j_gene: TRBJ2-7
d_gene: TRBD1

CDR3nt: TGTGCCAGCAGCCGACAAGGAGGTAGCACAGATACGCAGTATTTT
CDR3aa: CASSRQGGSTDTQYF
abundance: .
v_gene: TRBV7-9
len: 15
j_gene: TRBJ2-3
d_gene: .

CDR3nt: TGCGCCAGCAGCTTCCGAGGGGAAGGAGAGACCCAGTACTTC
CDR3aa: CASSFRGEGETQYF
abundance: .
v_gene: TRBV5-1
len: 14
j_gene: TRBJ2-5
d_gene: .

CDR3nt: TGCGCCAGCAGCCAGGAGGGGTTCAGCTCCTACGAGCAGTACTTC
CDR3aa: CASSQEGFSSYEQYF
abundance: .
v_gene: TRBV5-1
len: 15
j_gene: TRBJ2-7
d_gene: .

CDR3nt: TGTGCCAGCAGCTTAGCCATCGGACTCGTAAACAATGAGCAGTTCTTC
CDR3aa: CASSLAIGLVNNEQFF
abundance: .
v_gene: TRBV11-2
len: 16
j_gene: TRBJ2-1
d_gene: .

CDR3nt: TGTGCCAGCAGCTTAAACAGGGCAGGCAATTCACCCCTCCACTTT
CDR3aa: CASSLNRAGNSPLHF
abundance: .
v_gene: TRBV7-3
len: 15
j_gene: TRBJ1-6
d_gene: .

CDR3nt: TGTGCCACCAGCAGAATCTCTGGAAACACCATATATTTT
CDR3aa: CATSRISGNTIYF
abundance: .
v_gene: TRBV15
len: 13
j_gene: TRBJ1-3
d_gene: .

CDR3nt: TGTGCCAGCAGCCAACCGGGACTAGCGTTGGATACGCAGTATTTT
CDR3aa: CASSQPGLALDTQYF
abundance: .
v_gene: TRBV11-1
len: 15
j_gene: TRBJ2-3
d_gene: TRBD2

CDR3nt: TGTGCCAGCACCCCTCTAGGGGGACAGGTTAATCAGCCCCAGCATTTT
CDR3aa: CASTPLGGQVNQPQHF
abundance: .
v_gene: TRBV27
len: 16
j_gene: TRBJ1-5
d_gene: TRBD1

CDR3nt: TGTGCCAGCAGCTCACTAGGGCCAATGAACACCGGGGAGCTGTTTTTT
CDR3aa: CASSSLGPMNTGELFF
abundance: .
v_gene: TRBV7-3
len: 16
j_gene: TRBJ2-2
d_gene: .

CDR3nt: TGTGCCAGCAGCCCCAAGAACAGGGGGCTTGGCTATGGCTACACCTTC
CDR3aa: CASSPKNRGLGYGYTF
abundance: .
v_gene: TRBV7-9
len: 16
j_gene: TRBJ1-2
d_gene: TRBD1

CDR3nt: TGTGCCAGCAGTCGCGGGGGGGGACAGTACTTC
CDR3aa: CASSRGGGQYF
abundance: .
v_gene: TRBV6-5
len: 11
j_gene: TRBJ2-7
d_gene: TRBD2

CDR3nt: TGTGCCAGTAGTCCGCAGACCCTCGCCGGGACAGGGGCCCTCTCTGGGGCCAACGTCCTGACTTTC
CDR3aa: CASSPQTLAGTGALSGANVLTF
abundance: .
v_gene: TRBV19
len: 22
j_gene: TRBJ2-6
d_gene: TRBD1

CDR3nt: TGCGCCAGCAGCTTAGTCGCAGGGATCTACAATGAGCAGTTCTTC
CDR3aa: CASSLVAGIYNEQFF
abundance: .
v_gene: TRBV5-1
len: 15
j_gene: TRBJ2-1
d_gene: .

CDR3nt: TGCAGCGTTGAAGACCGAGGATACGAGCAGTACTTC
CDR3aa: CSVEDRGYEQYF
abundance: .
v_gene: TRBV29-1
len: 12
j_gene: TRBJ2-7
d_gene: .

CDR3nt: TGCGCCAGCAGCCCTCTGGGACTGACACGCTACGAGCAGTACTTC
CDR3aa: CASSPLGLTRYEQYF
abundance: .
v_gene: TRBV5-1
len: 15
j_gene: TRBJ2-7
d_gene: .

CDR3nt: TGTGCCAGCAGCTTAGCGACAGGGGGTAGGACCTATGGCTACACCTTC
CDR3aa: CASSLATGGRTYGYTF
abundance: few
v_gene: TRBV7-2
len: 16
j_gene: TRBJ1-2
d_gene: TRBD1

CDR3nt: TGTGCCAGCAGCCGCGGGGACGGGCAGTTCTTC
CDR3aa: CASSRGDGQFF
abundance: .
v_gene: TRBV14
len: 11
j_gene: TRBJ2-1
d_gene: .

CDR3nt: TGTGCCAGCAGTTACTCCGCCGGATCCTACGAGCAGTACTTC
CDR3aa: CASSYSAGSYEQYF
abundance: .
v_gene: TRBV6-5
len: 14
j_gene: TRBJ2-7
d_gene: .

CDR3nt: TGTGCCACACAACAGGGGGCCCTCTACGAGCAGTACTTC
CDR3aa: CATQQGALYEQYF
abundance: .
v_gene: TRBV10-3
len: 13
j_gene: TRBJ2-7
d_gene: TRBD1

CDR3nt: TGTGCCAGCTCATCCACACACGGGGGGCAGAACACTGAAGCTTTCTTT
CDR3aa: CASSSTHGGQNTEAFF
abundance: .
v_gene: TRBV18
len: 16
j_gene: TRBJ1-1
d_gene: .

CDR3nt: TGTGCCAGCAGGGGTACGGGAGGCACGGCTTTGAACACTGAAGCTTTCTTT
CDR3aa: CASRGTGGTALNTEAFF
abundance: .
v_gene: TRBV2
len: 17
j_gene: TRBJ1-1
d_gene: .

CDR3nt: TGTGCCAGCAGCTTAAGACCGGACGTTGGCATTCAGTACTTC
CDR3aa: CASSLRPDVGIQYF
abundance: .
v_gene: TRBV7-3
len: 14
j_gene: TRBJ2-4
d_gene: .

CDR3nt: TGTGCCAGCAGTCTCTCCACAGGACTCACCGGAAACACCATATATTTT
CDR3aa: CASSLSTGLTGNTIYF
abundance: .
v_gene: TRBV28
len: 16
j_gene: TRBJ1-3
d_gene: .

CDR3nt: TGTGCCAGCAGCCGACCAGGGACAGGGGCCATGAACACTGAAGCTTTCTTT
CDR3aa: CASSRPGTGAMNTEAFF
abundance: .
v_gene: TRBV11-2
len: 17
j_gene: TRBJ1-1
d_gene: TRBD1

CDR3nt: TGTGCCAGTAGTTCCCGGCCCAGGTGGTATGGCTACACCTTC
CDR3aa: CASSSRPRWYGYTF
abundance: .
v_gene: TRBV19
len: 14
j_gene: TRBJ1-2
d_gene: .

CDR3nt: TGTGCCAGCAGCGATAAAAGCTCCTACGAGCAGTACTTC
CDR3aa: CASSDKSSYEQYF
abundance: .
v_gene: TRBV5-4
len: 13
j_gene: TRBJ2-7
d_gene: .

CDR3nt: TGTGCCAGCATGCGAGGCAGCCGTAATTCACCCCTCCACTTT
CDR3aa: CASMRGSRNSPLHF
abundance: few
v_gene: TRBV6-5
len: 14
j_gene: TRBJ1-6
d_gene: .